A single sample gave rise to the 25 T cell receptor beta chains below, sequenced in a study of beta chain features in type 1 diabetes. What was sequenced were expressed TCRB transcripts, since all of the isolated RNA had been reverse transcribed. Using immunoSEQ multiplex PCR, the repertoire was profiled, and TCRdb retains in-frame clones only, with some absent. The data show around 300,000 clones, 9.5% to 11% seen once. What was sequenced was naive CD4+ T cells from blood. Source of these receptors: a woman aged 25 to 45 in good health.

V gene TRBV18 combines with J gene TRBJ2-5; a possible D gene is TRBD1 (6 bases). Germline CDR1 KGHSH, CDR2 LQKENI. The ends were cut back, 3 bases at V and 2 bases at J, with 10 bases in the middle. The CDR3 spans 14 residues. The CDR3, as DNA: TGTGCCAGCTCACCGGGACAAGGACAAGAGACCCAGTACTTC. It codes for CASSPGQGQETQYF.

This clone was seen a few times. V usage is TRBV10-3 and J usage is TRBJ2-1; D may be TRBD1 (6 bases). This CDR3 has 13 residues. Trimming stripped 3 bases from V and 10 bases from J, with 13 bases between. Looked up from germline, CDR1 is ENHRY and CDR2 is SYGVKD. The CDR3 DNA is TGTGCCATCAGTGAATACAGGGAACGAGAGCAGTTCTTC. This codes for CAISEYREREQFF.

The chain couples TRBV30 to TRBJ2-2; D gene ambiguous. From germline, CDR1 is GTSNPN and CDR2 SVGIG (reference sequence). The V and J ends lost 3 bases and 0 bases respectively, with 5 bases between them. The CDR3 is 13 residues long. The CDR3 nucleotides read TGTGCCTGGAGGACAACGAACACCGGGGAGCTGTTTTTT. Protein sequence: CAWRTTNTGELFF.

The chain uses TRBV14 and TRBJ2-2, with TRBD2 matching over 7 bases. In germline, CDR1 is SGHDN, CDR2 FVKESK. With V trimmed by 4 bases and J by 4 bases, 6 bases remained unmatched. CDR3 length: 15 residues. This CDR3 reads CASSPPGLRTGELFF. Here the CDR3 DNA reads TGTGCCAGCAGCCCACCGGGACTACGCACCGGGGAGCTGTTTTTT.

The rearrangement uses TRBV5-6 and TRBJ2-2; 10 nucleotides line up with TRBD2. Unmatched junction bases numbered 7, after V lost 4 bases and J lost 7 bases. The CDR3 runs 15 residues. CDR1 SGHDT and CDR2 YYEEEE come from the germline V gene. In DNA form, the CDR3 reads TGTGCCAGCAGCCTAATAGCGGGAGGAAACGGGGAGCTGTTTTTT. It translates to CASSLIAGGNGELFF.

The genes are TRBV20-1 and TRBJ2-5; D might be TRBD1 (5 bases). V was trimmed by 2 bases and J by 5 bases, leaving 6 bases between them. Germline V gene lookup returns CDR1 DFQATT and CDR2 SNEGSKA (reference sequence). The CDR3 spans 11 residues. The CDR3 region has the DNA TGCAGTGCTAGACCAGGGGAGACCCAGTACTTC. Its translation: CSARPGETQYF.

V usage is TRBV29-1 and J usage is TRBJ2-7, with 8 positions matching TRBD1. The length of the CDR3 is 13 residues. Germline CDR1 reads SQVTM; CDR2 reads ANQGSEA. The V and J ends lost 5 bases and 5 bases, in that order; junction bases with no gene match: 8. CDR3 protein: CSVIQGAKHEQYF. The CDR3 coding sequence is TGCAGCGTTATCCAGGGGGCCAAACACGAGCAGTACTTC.

The CDR3 sequence is CASSLVGLPSNYGYTF. The CDR3 DNA reads TGTGCCAGCAGCCTCGTCGGTCTTCCCTCGAACTATGGCTACACCTTC. V and J are TRBV14 and TRBJ1-2; D ambiguous. The CDR3 covers 16 residues. The V gene lost 4 bases and the J gene lost 2 bases, with 17 bases spanning the gap. Germline V CDR1 and CDR2: SGHDN, FVKESK.

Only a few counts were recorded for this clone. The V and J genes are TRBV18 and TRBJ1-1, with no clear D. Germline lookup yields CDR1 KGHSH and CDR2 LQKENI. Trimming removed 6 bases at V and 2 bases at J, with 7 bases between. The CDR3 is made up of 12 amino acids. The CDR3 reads CASSGSNTEAFF. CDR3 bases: TGTGCCAGCTCGGGCAGTAACACTGAAGCTTTCTTT.

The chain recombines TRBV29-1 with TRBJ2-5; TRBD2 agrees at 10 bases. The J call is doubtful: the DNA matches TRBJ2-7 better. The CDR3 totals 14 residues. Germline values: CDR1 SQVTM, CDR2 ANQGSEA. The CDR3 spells CSARLAGVSYEQYF. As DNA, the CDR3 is TGCAGCGCGCGACTAGCGGGCGTTTCCTACGAGCAGTACTTC.

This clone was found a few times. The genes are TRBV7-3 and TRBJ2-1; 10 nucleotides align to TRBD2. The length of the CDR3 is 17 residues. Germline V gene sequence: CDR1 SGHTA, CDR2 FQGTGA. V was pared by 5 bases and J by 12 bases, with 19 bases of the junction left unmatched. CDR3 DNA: TGTGCCAGCAGCCCCCCGGGGGTTAGCGGGAGGCCATCACGGCAGTTCTTC. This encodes CASSPPGVSGRPSRQFF.

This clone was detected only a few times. The CDR3 sequence is CASLPGVSKNIQYF. The DNA for the CDR3 is TGTGCCAGCCTGCCAGGGGTTAGCAAAAACATTCAGTACTTC. V gene TRBV28 combines with J gene TRBJ2-4, with D tentatively TRBD1 (6 bases). CDR3 length: 14 amino acids. From germline, CDR1 is MDHEN and CDR2 SYDVKM. Trimming shortened V by 8 bases and J by 3 bases, and 14 bases separated the two germline ends.

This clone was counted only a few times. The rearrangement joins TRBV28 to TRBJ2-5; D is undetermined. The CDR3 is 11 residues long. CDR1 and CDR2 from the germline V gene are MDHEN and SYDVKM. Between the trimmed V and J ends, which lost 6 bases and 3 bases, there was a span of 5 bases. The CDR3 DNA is TGTGCCAGCAGGTACAAAGAGACCCAGTACTTC. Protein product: CASRYKETQYF. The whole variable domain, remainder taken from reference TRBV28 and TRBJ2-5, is DVKVTQSSRYLVKRTGEKVFLECVQDMDHENMFWYRQDPGLGLRLIYFSYDVKMKEKGDIPEGYSVSREKKERFSLILESASTNQTSMYLCASRYKETQYFGPGTRLLVL.

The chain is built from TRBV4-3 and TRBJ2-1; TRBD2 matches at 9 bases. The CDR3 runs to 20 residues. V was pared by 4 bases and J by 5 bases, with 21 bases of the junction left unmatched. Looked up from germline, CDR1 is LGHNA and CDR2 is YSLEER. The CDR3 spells CASSPEPDRTVAGVDNEQFF. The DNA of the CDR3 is TGCGCCAGCAGCCCAGAGCCTGACAGGACTGTAGCGGGAGTCGACAATGAGCAGTTCTTC.

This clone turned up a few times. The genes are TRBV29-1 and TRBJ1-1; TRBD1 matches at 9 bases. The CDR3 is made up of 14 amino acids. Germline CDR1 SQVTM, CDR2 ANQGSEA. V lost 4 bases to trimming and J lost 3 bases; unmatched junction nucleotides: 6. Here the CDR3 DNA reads TGCAGCGTTGTCAAACAGGGGGCTGACACTGAAGCTTTCTTT. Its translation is CSVVKQGADTEAFF.

The CDR3 region is CASSPPGSRGGGEQYF. The CDR3 DNA reads TGTGCCAGCTCACCACCCGGGTCCCGAGGGGGTGGGGAGCAGTACTTC. The V and J genes are TRBV18 and TRBJ2-7; perhaps TRBD1 as D (6 bases). This CDR3 has 16 amino acids. V lost 0 bases and J 7 bases, leaving 19 bases between the germline ends. Germline-derived CDR1 and CDR2 are KGHSH and LQKENI.

In nucleotides, the CDR3 is TGTGCCAGCAGCCAAGATTGGGGGGAGGTCTACAATGAGCAGTTCTTC. Its protein is CASSQDWGEVYNEQFF. V usage is TRBV14 and J usage is TRBJ2-1; D perhaps matches TRBD2 (6 bases). Trimming removed 0 bases at V and 3 bases at J, with 12 bases between. Germline lookup yields CDR1 SGHDN and CDR2 FVKESK. The CDR3 has 16 residues. Full variable domain (outside the CDR3, taken from reference TRBV14 and TRBJ2-1): EAGVTQFPSHSVIEKGQTVTLRCDPISGHDNLYWYRRVMGKEIKFLLHFVKESKQDESGMPNNRFLAERTGGTYSTLKVQPAELEDSGVYFCASSQDWGEVYNEQFFGPGTRLTVL.

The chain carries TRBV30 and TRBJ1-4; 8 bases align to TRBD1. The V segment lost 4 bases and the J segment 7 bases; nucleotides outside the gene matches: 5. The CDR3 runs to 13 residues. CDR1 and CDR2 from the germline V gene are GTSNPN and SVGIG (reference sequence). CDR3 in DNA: TGTGCCTGGACCCGGACAGGGACTGAAAAACTGTTTTTT. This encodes CAWTRTGTEKLFF.

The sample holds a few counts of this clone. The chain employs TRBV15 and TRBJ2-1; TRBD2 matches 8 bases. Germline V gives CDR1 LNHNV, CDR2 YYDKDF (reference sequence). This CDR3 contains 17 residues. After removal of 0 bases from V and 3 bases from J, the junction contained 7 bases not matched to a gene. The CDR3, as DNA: TGTGCCACCAGCAGAGATGTAGCACTAGCGGACTACAATGAGCAGTTCTTC. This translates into CATSRDVALADYNEQFF. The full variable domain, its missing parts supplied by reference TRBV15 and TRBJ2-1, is DAMVIQNPRYQVTQFGKPVTLSCSQTLNHNVMYWYQQKSSQAPKLLFHYYDKDFNNEADTPDNFQSRRPNTSFCFLDIRSPGLGDTAMYLCATSRDVALADYNEQFFGPGTRLTVL.

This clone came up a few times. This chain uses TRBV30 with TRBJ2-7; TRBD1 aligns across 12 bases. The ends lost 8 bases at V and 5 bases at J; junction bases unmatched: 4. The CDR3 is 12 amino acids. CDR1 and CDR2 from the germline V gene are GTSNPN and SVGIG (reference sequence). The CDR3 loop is CARGQGAHEQYF. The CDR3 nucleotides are TGTGCCAGGGGACAGGGGGCACACGAGCAGTACTTC. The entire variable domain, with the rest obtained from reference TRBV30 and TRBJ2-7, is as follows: SQTIHQWPATLVQPVGSPLSLECTVEGTSNPNLYWYRQAAGRGLQLLFYSVGIGQISSEVPQNLSASRPQDRQFILSSKKLLLSDSGFYLCARGQGAHEQYFGPGTRLTVT.

The CDR3 here is CASSLRGVNTEAFF. Here the CDR3 DNA reads TGTGCCAGTAGCCTCAGGGGGGTGAACACTGAAGCTTTCTTT. The chain has TRBV19 and TRBJ1-1, with TRBD1 matching 7 bases. The CDR3 length is 14 residues. Germline assignment: CDR1 LNHDA and CDR2 SQIVND (reference sequence). V shed 6 bases, J shed 0 bases, and the junction held 4 bases outside the gene matches.

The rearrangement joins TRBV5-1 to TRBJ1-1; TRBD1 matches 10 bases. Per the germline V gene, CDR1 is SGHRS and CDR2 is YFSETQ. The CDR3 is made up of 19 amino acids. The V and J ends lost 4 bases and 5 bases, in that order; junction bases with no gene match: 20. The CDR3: CASSLEGVWGTGVETEAFF. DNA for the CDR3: TGCGCCAGCAGCCTCGAAGGAGTATGGGGGACAGGGGTGGAAACTGAAGCTTTCTTT.

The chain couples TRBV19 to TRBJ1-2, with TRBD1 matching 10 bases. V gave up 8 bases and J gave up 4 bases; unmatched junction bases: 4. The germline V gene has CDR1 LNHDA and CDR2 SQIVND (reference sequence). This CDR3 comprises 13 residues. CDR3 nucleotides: TGTGCCAGTGAAAGGACAGGGGGCTATGGCTACACCTTC. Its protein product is CASERTGGYGYTF.

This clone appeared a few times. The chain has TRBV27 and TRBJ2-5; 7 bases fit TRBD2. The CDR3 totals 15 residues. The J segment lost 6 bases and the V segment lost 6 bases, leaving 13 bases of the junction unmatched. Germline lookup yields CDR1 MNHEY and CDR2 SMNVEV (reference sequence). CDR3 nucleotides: TGTGCCAGCAGCCGGGAGGCGGGAGAGCGGCAGACCCAGTACTTC. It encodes CASSREAGERQTQYF.

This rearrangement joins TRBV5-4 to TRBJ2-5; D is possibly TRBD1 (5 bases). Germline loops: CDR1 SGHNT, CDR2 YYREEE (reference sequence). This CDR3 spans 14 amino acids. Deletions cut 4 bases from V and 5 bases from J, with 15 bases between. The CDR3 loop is CASSDGRRAETQYF. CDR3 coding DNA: TGTGCCAGCAGCGATGGGCGCAGGGCTGAGACCCAGTACTTC.